This entry describes one TCR beta chain. Its antigen is not known. This specimen comes from a study of cytomegalovirus exposure and HLA in healthy donors. CDR1 is LGHNT and CDR2 is FRNRAP in the germline V gene. Trimming left V 7 bases short and J 1 base short, with 10 bases between. The CDR3 is 14 amino acids. Study-wide points: Exclusion as indistinguishable affected some V segments, including TRBV6-2 and TRBV6-3. Data from an earlier analysis indicated that most TCR beta V segments were productive either about 90% or about 30% of the time. In vitro testing confirmed three CMV-associated chains as specific for CMV antigens. The presence/absence work took it that sequencing depth was about the same across donors.

The PCR was carried out with 60 Vbeta primers and 13 Jbeta primers. Using immunoSEQ multiplex PCR, the repertoire was profiled, and TCRdb retains in-frame clones only, with some absent. Its listing shows around 210,000 clones. The TCR sequence derives from a girl aged 2 to 10 in good health and CMV-seropositive. Material: PBMCs. This chain links TRBV12-5 with TRBJ2-2; no firm D call. The CDR3 nucleotides read TGTGCTAGTGCCCTCGGAGTGAACACCGGGGAGCTGTTTTTT. Translation gives CASALGVNTGELFF.